One and the same sample provided the 28 T cell receptor beta chains below, sequenced in a study of blood T cell repertoires in COVID-19. Data came from immunoSEQ multiplex PCR; TCRdb stores just in-frame clones and leaves some out. The repertoire holds 77,000 or so clones, with approximately 85% as singletons. Sequencing was carried out using peripheral blood. These TCRs come from an elderly man with acute or convalescent COVID-19.

The chain has TRBV18 and TRBJ2-3, with 16 bases matching TRBD2. Germline V gene sequence: CDR1 KGHSH, CDR2 LQKENI. The CDR3 has 17 residues. V lost 4 bases to trimming and J lost 6 bases; unmatched junction nucleotides: 7. Here the CDR3 DNA reads TGTGCCAGCTCACTGGGACTAGCGGGAGGGCCGGAGGATACGCAGTATTTT. It encodes CASSLGLAGGPEDTQYF.

The genes are TRBV7-9 and TRBJ2-7; D ambiguous. The ends were cut back, 1 base at V and 3 bases at J, with 4 bases in the middle. Germline values: CDR1 SEHNR, CDR2 FQNEAQ (reference sequence). The CDR3 consists of 12 residues. As DNA, the CDR3 is TGTGCCAGCAGCTTAGTCCACTACGAGCAGTACTTC. Translation gives CASSLVHYEQYF.

This clone was counted only a few times. The CDR3 DNA is TGTGCCAGCAGCCGAACTGGACTAGCGGGAGGGTACGAGCAGTACTTC. Protein: CASSRTGLAGGYEQYF. The chain is built from TRBV27 and TRBJ2-7; 15 bases map to TRBD2. This CDR3 has 16 amino acids. With 6 bases clipped from V and 4 bases from J, the junction kept 7 bases outside the gene matches. The V gene's germline CDR1 is MNHEY and CDR2 SMNVEV (reference sequence).

The rearrangement joins TRBV18 to TRBJ1-2; TRBD1 agrees at 10 bases. Unmatched junction bases numbered 2, after V lost 4 bases and J lost 3 bases. The CDR3 is 14 amino acids. Germline CDR1 and CDR2: KGHSH and LQKENI. CDR3 bases: TGTGCCAGCTCACTAGGACAGGGGGACTATGGCTACACCTTC. Translating it yields CASSLGQGDYGYTF.

V is TRBV4-1 and J is TRBJ2-5; TRBD1 agrees at 8 bases. V lost 5 bases to trimming and J lost 5 bases; unmatched junction nucleotides: 7. CDR1 is MGHRA and CDR2 is YSYEKL in the germline V gene. The CDR3 totals 14 residues. The chain's CDR3 is CASSFRTGMETQYF. The CDR3 DNA sequence: TGCGCCAGCAGCTTCAGGACAGGGATGGAGACCCAGTACTTC.

To note about this clone: The sample carries other DNA sequences with the same CDR3. This rearrangement joins TRBV4-3 to TRBJ1-2; 8 bases are a match to TRBD1. The V gene's germline CDR1 is LGHNA and CDR2 YSLEER. J lost 5 bases, V lost 0 bases, and 5 bases had no gene match. The CDR3 loop spans 15 amino acids. As DNA, the CDR3 is TGCGCCAGCAGCCAAGATCACAGGGGGAATTATGGCTACACCTTC. Amino acids: CASSQDHRGNYGYTF.

The rearrangement links TRBV5-6 to TRBJ1-2, with D tentatively TRBD1 (6 bases). This CDR3 region has 15 residues. The V and J ends lost 4 bases and 4 bases respectively, with 17 bases between them. The germline V gene has CDR1 SGHDT and CDR2 YYEEEE. CDR3 sequence (DNA): TGTGCCAGCAGCCGCGGCGGACAGAACCTCTATGGCTACACCTTC. This translates into CASSRGGQNLYGYTF.

The rearrangement joins TRBV21-1 to TRBJ2-7; TRBD1 is taken as the D call from the table, unchecked against the DNA. TRBV21-1 represents a pseudogene. CDR3 length: 16 amino acids. CDR3 nucleotides: TGTGCCAGCAGCCCCCAGCCGGGACAGGGGGTACACGAGCAGTACTTC. Encoded protein: CASSPQPGQGVHEQYF.

The CDR3 loop is CASSPGSEAFF. CDR3 DNA sequence: TGTGCCAGCAGTCCAGGCTCCGAAGCTTTCTTT. The chain couples TRBV7-3 to TRBJ1-1; D ambiguous. Per germline, CDR1 SGHTA and CDR2 FQGTGA. V dropped 6 bases and J dropped 8 bases, with 10 bases sitting between them. CDR3 length: 11 amino acids.

The chain carries TRBV9 and TRBJ1-3; D is possibly TRBD1 (6 bases). The ends were cut back, 0 bases at V and 1 base at J, with 20 bases in the middle. The CDR3 covers 19 residues. Looked up from germline, CDR1 is SGDLS and CDR2 is YYNGEE. The CDR3 here is CASSVGAVGGRYSGNTIYF. CDR3 nucleotides: TGTGCCAGCAGCGTAGGGGCGGTAGGGGGAAGATATTCTGGAAACACCATATATTTT. The variable domain in full, with the rest retrieved from reference TRBV9 and TRBJ1-3, is DSGVTQTPKHLITATGQRVTLRCSPRSGDLSVYWYQQSLDQGLQFLIQYYNGEERAKGNILERFSAQQFPDLHSELNLSSLELGDSALYFCASSVGAVGGRYSGNTIYFGEGSWLTVV.

The genes are TRBV5-4 and TRBJ1-3, with D unresolved. Germline V gene lookup returns CDR1 SGHNT and CDR2 YYREEE (reference sequence). The CDR3 is 15 amino acids. Trimming cost V 3 bases and J 0 bases, with 10 bases left between them. The CDR3 reads CASSSVLVSGNTIYF. Here the CDR3 DNA reads TGTGCCAGCAGCTCGGTATTAGTCTCTGGAAACACCATATATTTT.

This chain uses TRBV18 with TRBJ2-7; maybe TRBD1 (5 bases). There are 14 residues in the CDR3. Trimming stripped 3 bases from V and 4 bases from J, with 13 bases between. From germline, CDR1 is KGHSH and CDR2 LQKENI. In nucleotides, the CDR3 is TGTGCCAGCTCACCTCCAGGGCGGCCTTACGAGCAGTACTTC. The encoded protein is CASSPPGRPYEQYF.

The chain is built from TRBV2 and TRBJ2-7; no clear D. The CDR3 is made up of 15 amino acids. Trimming pared 3 bases from V and 4 bases from J, leaving 16 bases between. CDR1 SNHLY and CDR2 FYNNEI come from the germline V gene. CDR3 residues: CASSEYSPPQYEQYF. DNA of the CDR3: TGTGCCAGCAGTGAGTATTCTCCACCCCAGTACGAGCAGTACTTC.

This CDR3 is CASIPGTGLYEQYF. The CDR3 DNA reads as TGTGCCAGCATTCCCGGGACAGGCCTCTACGAGCAGTACTTC. The chain joins TRBV6-5 to TRBJ2-7, with TRBD1 matching over 8 bases. Germline V gene data show CDR1 as MNHEY and CDR2 as SVGAGI. V was pared by 7 bases and J by 3 bases, with 8 bases of the junction left unmatched. The CDR3 runs to 14 residues.

This sequence joins TRBV7-2 and TRBJ1-2, with 9 bases identical to TRBD1. The CDR3 loop spans 15 amino acids. V shed 5 bases and J 6 bases; nucleotides not matched to a gene: 10. Germline CDR1 SGHTA, CDR2 FQGNSA. The CDR3 reads CASSADRGLRDGYTF. CDR3 coding DNA: TGTGCCAGCAGCGCGGACAGGGGTCTCCGAGATGGCTACACCTTC.

The J gene is TRBJ1-4, the V gene TRBV11-2, with D uncertain. This CDR3 spans 15 amino acids. Germline V CDR1 and CDR2: SGHAT, FQNNGV. V shed 3 bases and J shed 8 bases, with 16 bases lying between them. The CDR3 DNA reads TGTGCCAGCAGCTTGACCCACGGGAGCCAAGAAAAACTGTTTTTT. Translating it yields CASSLTHGSQEKLFF.

This clone has more than one count but fewer than ten. The rearrangement joins TRBV28 to TRBJ1-5; 10 bases match TRBD1. The CDR3 covers 15 residues. Germline V gene sequence: CDR1 MDHEN, CDR2 SYDVKM. V trimming: 4 bases; J trimming: 5 bases; junction bases outside the gene matches: 5. For the CDR3, the DNA is TGTGCCAGCAGTTGGCGGACAGGGGGGGATCAGCCCCAGCATTTT. Translated: CASSWRTGGDQPQHF. The complete variable domain, with remaining parts taken from reference TRBV28 and TRBJ1-5, reads DVKVTQSSRYLVKRTGEKVFLECVQDMDHENMFWYRQDPGLGLRLIYFSYDVKMKEKGDIPEGYSVSREKKERFSLILESASTNQTSMYLCASSWRTGGDQPQHFGDGTRLSIL.

The chain recombines TRBV6-5 with TRBJ2-7; 7 bases map to TRBD1. The CDR3 length is 14 residues. CDR1 and CDR2 (germline): MNHEY, SVGAGI. The V segment lost 6 bases and the J segment 3 bases; nucleotides outside the gene matches: 8. The CDR3 protein is CASSPRRQGYEQYF. The DNA of the CDR3 is TGTGCCAGCAGCCCAAGACGACAGGGCTACGAGCAGTACTTC.

The rearrangement uses TRBV28 and TRBJ1-2; unclear D gene. The germline V gene has CDR1 MDHEN and CDR2 SYDVKM. CDR3 length: 13 amino acids. V lost 3 bases, J lost 5 bases, and 10 bases lay in between. The CDR3 is CASSFSESYGYTF. CDR3 nucleotide sequence: TGTGCCAGCAGTTTTTCAGAAAGTTATGGCTACACCTTC.

As regards this clone: A read error may produce the germline difference seen at one junction end. V and J are TRBV7-3 and TRBJ2-2, with D possibly matching TRBD2 (7 bases). Germline V CDR1 and CDR2: SGHTA, FQGTGA. The CDR3 sequence is 16 residues long. CDR3 loop: CASSLRGGLNTGELFF. Written as DNA, the CDR3 is TGCGCCAGCAGCTTAAGGGGGGGACTGAACACCGGGGAGCTGTTTTTT.

The chain is built from TRBV28 and TRBJ2-5; maybe TRBD2 (6 bases). V lost 3 bases and J 0 bases, leaving 17 bases between the germline ends. There are 17 residues in the CDR3. Germline V gives CDR1 MDHEN, CDR2 SYDVKM. The CDR3 DNA follows: TGTGCCAGCAGTTTGTGGGGGGTACTAAAGTACCAAGAGACCCAGTACTTC. This gives the protein CASSLWGVLKYQETQYF.

V gene TRBV7-2 combines with J gene TRBJ2-7; 9 bases line up with TRBD1. The length of the CDR3 is 14 residues. The V gene's germline CDR1 is SGHTA and CDR2 FQGNSA. V lost 3 bases and J lost 2; bases outside the gene matches: 2. DNA for the CDR3: TGTGCCAGCAGCTTTGGACAGGGGACCTACGAGCAGTACTTC. As protein: CASSFGQGTYEQYF. The whole variable domain, remainder taken from reference TRBV7-2 and TRBJ2-7, is GAGVSQSPSNKVTEKGKDVELRCDPISGHTALYWYRQSLGQGLEFLIYFQGNSAPDKSGLPSDRFSAERTGGSVSTLTIQRTQQEDSAVYLCASSFGQGTYEQYFGPGTRLTVT.

The chain employs TRBV7-2 and TRBJ1-2, with 7 bases matching TRBD1. There are 16 residues in the CDR3. The germline V gene encodes CDR1 SGHTA and CDR2 FQGNSA. The J segment lost 2 bases and the V segment lost 2 bases, leaving 8 bases of the junction unmatched. CDR3 nucleotide sequence: TGTGCCAGCAGCTTAAATATAGCACAGGGGAACTATGGCTACACCTTC. Residues: CASSLNIAQGNYGYTF.

V usage is TRBV6-2 or TRBV6-3 and J usage is TRBJ1-2; possibly TRBD1 for D (5 bases). The CDR3 sequence is 15 residues long. Germline lookup yields CDR1 MNHEY and CDR2 SVGEGT. V was clipped by 5 bases and J by 4 bases, with 17 bases between them. The CDR3 region is CASSPLQGLSYGYTF. The CDR3 nucleotides are TGTGCCAGCAGTCCCCTGCAGGGTCTCTCCTATGGCTACACCTTC.

The chain is built from TRBV4-3 and TRBJ2-2; the match to TRBD1 covers 11 bases. The CDR3 length is 18 residues. The ends lost 5 bases at V and 9 bases at J; junction bases unmatched: 17. Germline lookup yields CDR1 LGHNA and CDR2 YSLEER. CDR3 DNA: TGCGCCAGCAGCGACCATAGGACAGGGGGCGTAGGTTACCGGGAGCTGTTTTTT. Translation gives CASSDHRTGGVGYRELFF.

This clone turned up a few times. The chain recombines TRBV7-2 with TRBJ2-7; no clear D. This CDR3 region has 14 residues. Germline CDR1 SGHTA, CDR2 FQGNSA. Trimming left V 4 bases short and J 2 bases short, with 12 bases between. The chain's CDR3 is CASSSRLTTYEQYF. In DNA form, the CDR3 reads TGTGCCAGCAGCTCTAGACTTACCACCTACGAGCAGTACTTC. The full variable domain, its missing parts supplied by reference TRBV7-2 and TRBJ2-7, is GAGVSQSPSNKVTEKGKDVELRCDPISGHTALYWYRQSLGQGLEFLIYFQGNSAPDKSGLPSDRFSAERTGGSVSTLTIQRTQQEDSAVYLCASSSRLTTYEQYFGPGTRLTVT.

The chain combines TRBV5-1 with TRBJ1-4, with D possibly matching TRBD1 (5 bases). This CDR3 contains 13 residues. Germline V gives CDR1 SGHRS, CDR2 YFSETQ. V dropped 4 bases and J dropped 8 bases, with 12 bases sitting between them. CDR3 residues: CASSPTQGEKLFF. Here the CDR3 DNA reads TGCGCCAGCAGCCCGACCCAGGGCGAAAAACTGTTTTTT.

The rearrangement links TRBV7-9 to TRBJ2-7, with a possible D match to TRBD2 (6 bases). The CDR3 covers 15 residues. V was clipped by 0 bases and J by 0 bases, with 9 bases between them. Germline V gene lookup returns CDR1 SEHNR and CDR2 FQNEAQ (reference sequence). CDR3 amino acids: CASSLALGSSYEQYF. Written as DNA, the CDR3 is TGTGCCAGCAGCTTAGCGCTCGGGAGCTCCTACGAGCAGTACTTC.